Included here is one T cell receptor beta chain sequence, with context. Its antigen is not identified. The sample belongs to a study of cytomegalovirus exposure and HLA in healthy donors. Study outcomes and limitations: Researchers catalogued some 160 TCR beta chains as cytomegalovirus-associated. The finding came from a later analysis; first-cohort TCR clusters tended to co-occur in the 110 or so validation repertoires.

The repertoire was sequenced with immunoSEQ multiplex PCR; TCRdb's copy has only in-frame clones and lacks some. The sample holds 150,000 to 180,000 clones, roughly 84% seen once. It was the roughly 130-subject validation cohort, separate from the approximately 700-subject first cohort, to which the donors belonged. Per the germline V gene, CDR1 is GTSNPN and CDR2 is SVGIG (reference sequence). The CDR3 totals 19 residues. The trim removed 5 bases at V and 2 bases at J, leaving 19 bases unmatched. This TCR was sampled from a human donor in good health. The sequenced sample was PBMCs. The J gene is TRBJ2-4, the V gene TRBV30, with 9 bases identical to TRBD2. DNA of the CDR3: TGTGCCTGGGGCGATTGGACTAGCGACCCCCGGAGGACCAAAAACATTCAGTACTTC. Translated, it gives CAWGDWTSDPRRTKNIQYF.